Listed below are T cell receptor beta chains from one sample, sequenced in a study of T cell repertoires in cytomegalovirus infection. These receptors' antigens are unknown. TCRdb re-analysed the reads in MiXCR, keeping a single row per CDR3 protein. The sample records about a million distinct CDR3 sequences, around 32% being singletons. The sample consisted of cultured CD8+ T cells from PBMCs, taken from culture after CMV antigen stimulation. All receptors derive from a human donor in good health (CMV status not recorded). Some clones in this sample may be carry-over from other donors' samples. The CDR3 runs from the conserved cysteine through the conserved F or W. D genes are given only for firm matches. Some rows mark clone size as missing; the rest say once, few, many or name a class of expanded clone.

V gene: TRBV12-3/TRBV12-4; CDR3 length: 18; D gene: TRBD2; J gene: TRBJ2-3; clone size: .; CDR3 protein: CASSLKRTSGTSTDTQYF
V gene: TRBV11-1; CDR3 length: 15; D gene: TRBD2; J gene: TRBJ2-1; clone size: few; CDR3 protein: CASNIGGSSYNEQFF
V gene: TRBV19; CDR3 length: 18; D gene: .; J gene: TRBJ1-1; clone size: few; CDR3 protein: CASSIDPERARSDTEAFF
V gene: TRBV27; CDR3 length: 15; D gene: .; J gene: TRBJ2-5; clone size: few; CDR3 protein: CASRGTSPAGETQYF
V gene: TRBV10-1; CDR3 length: 13; D gene: .; J gene: TRBJ2-2; clone size: .; CDR3 protein: CASATRDTGELFF
V gene: TRBV5-1; CDR3 length: 15; D gene: TRBD1; J gene: TRBJ2-5; clone size: .; CDR3 protein: CASSPGQGGGETQYF
V gene: TRBV20-1; CDR3 length: 15; D gene: TRBD1; J gene: TRBJ2-1; clone size: .; CDR3 protein: CSALGGTGVYNEQFF
V gene: TRBV27; CDR3 length: 18; D gene: TRBD2; J gene: TRBJ2-1; clone size: .; CDR3 protein: CASSLQTSGGHSYNEQFF
V gene: TRBV12-3/TRBV12-4; CDR3 length: 16; D gene: .; J gene: TRBJ2-5; clone size: .; CDR3 protein: CASSHSPGLGWETQYF
V gene: TRBV11-1; CDR3 length: 15; D gene: .; J gene: TRBJ2-5; clone size: .; CDR3 protein: CASSPSRGRQETQYF
V gene: TRBV6-1; CDR3 length: 16; D gene: TRBD2; J gene: TRBJ2-1; clone size: .; CDR3 protein: CASSEPGGGSYNEQFF
V gene: TRBV4-2; CDR3 length: 16; D gene: TRBD2; J gene: TRBJ2-3; clone size: .; CDR3 protein: CASSQDWLAGGDTQYF
V gene: TRBV11-2; CDR3 length: 17; D gene: TRBD2; J gene: TRBJ2-1; clone size: .; CDR3 protein: CASSTTWAGLAFDEQFF
V gene: TRBV7-9; CDR3 length: 15; D gene: .; J gene: TRBJ2-1; clone size: .; CDR3 protein: CASFRTDAWYNEQFF
V gene: TRBV6-1; CDR3 length: 11; D gene: .; J gene: TRBJ1-1; clone size: few; CDR3 protein: CASSRYTEAFF
V gene: TRBV13; CDR3 length: 18; D gene: .; J gene: TRBJ1-6; clone size: .; CDR3 protein: CASSLGLDSSGYNSPLHF
V gene: TRBV6-2/TRBV6-3; CDR3 length: 16; D gene: .; J gene: TRBJ1-1; clone size: .; CDR3 protein: CASSYRDMRPNTEAFF
V gene: TRBV24-1; CDR3 length: 14; D gene: .; J gene: TRBJ2-1; clone size: .; CDR3 protein: CATSDFETYNEQFF